The clone carrying this TCR beta chain was found once. These data come from a study of CD8 T cells in Susac syndrome. The multiple sclerosis controls comprised treatment-naive patients whose relapsing-remitting disease was stable or active. TEMRA cells were FACS-enriched, while CD8+ and CD4+ T cells were negatively isolated. Looked up from germline, CDR1 is SEHNR and CDR2 is FQNEAQ (reference sequence). Trimming took off 5 bases at V and 5 bases at J, with 12 bases between the two ends. The CDR3 is made up of 13 amino acids. The RNA, about 0.45 to 1 ug, was put through reverse transcription using random hexamers. Amplification of TCR beta CDR3 spanned 54 Vbeta and 13 Jbeta via immunoSEQ multiplex PCR. TCRdb reprocessed the immunoSEQ multiplex PCR reads via MiXCR and lists one record per CDR3 protein. The sample records about 150,000 distinct CDR3 sequences, about 95% being singletons.

Sequencing was done on a sample of CD8+ T cells from PBMCs. This sequence was found in a human donor with multiple sclerosis. The chain couples TRBV7-9 to TRBJ2-5; maybe TRBD1 (5 bases). The CDR3 nucleotides read TGTGCCAGCAGCCCGACAGCGTGGGAGACCCAGTACTTC. This translates into CASSPTAWETQYF.